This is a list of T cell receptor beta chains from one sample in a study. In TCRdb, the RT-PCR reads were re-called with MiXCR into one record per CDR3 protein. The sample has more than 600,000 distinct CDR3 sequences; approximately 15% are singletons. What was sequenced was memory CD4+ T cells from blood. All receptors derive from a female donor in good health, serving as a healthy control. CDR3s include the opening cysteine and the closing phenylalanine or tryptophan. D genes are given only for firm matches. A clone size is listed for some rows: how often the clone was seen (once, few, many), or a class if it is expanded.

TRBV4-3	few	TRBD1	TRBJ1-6	TGCGCCAGCAGAGCAACCCCCAAGGGGGACAGGGCTTCACCCCTCCACTTT	CASRATPKGDRASPLHF
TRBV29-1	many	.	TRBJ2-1	TGCAGCGGGGGACGGTACAATGAGCAGTTCTTC	CSGGRYNEQFF
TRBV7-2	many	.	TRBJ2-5	TGTGCCAGCAGCGCAGCCAGAGGAGAGACCCAGTACTTC	CASSAARGETQYF
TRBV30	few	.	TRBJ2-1	TGTGCCTGGAGTAAGCGGAGTCGCTACAATGAGCAGTTCTTC	CAWSKRSRYNEQFF
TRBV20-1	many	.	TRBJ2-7	TGCAGTGGTAACCTCCCGACAGGATATTCCCACGAGCAGTACTTC	CSGNLPTGYSHEQYF
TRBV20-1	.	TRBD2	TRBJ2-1	TGCAGTGCTAGTCGGCGGGAGTCGTACAATGAGCAGTTCTTC	CSASRRESYNEQFF
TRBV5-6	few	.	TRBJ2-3	TGTGCCAGCAGCCTCCGACGGCTTGGCACAGATACGCAGTATTTT	CASSLRRLGTDTQYF
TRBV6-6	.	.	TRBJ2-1	TGTGCCAGCTTCACGGGCAATGAGCAGTTCTTC	CASFTGNEQFF
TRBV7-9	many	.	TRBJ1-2	TGTGCCAGCAGCTTAGGCCTGCTCTATGGCTACACCTTC	CASSLGLLYGYTF
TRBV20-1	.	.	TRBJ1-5	TGCAGTGCTAGAGAAGGGACCCCTATTCAGCCCCAGCATTTT	CSAREGTPIQPQHF
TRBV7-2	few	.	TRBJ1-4	TGTGCCAGCAGCCAAGGACATACTGAAAAACTGTTTTTT	CASSQGHTEKLFF
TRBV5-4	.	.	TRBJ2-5	TGTGCCAGCAGCTGGGGCCAGGATCAAGAGACCCAGTACTTC	CASSWGQDQETQYF
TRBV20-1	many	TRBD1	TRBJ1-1	TGCAGTGCTAGAGATCGCCTAGGGACAGCTGAAGCTTTCTTT	CSARDRLGTAEAFF
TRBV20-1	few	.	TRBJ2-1	TGCAGTGCTAGTGTCAATGAGCAGTTCTTC	CSASVNEQFF
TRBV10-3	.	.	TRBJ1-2	TGTGCCAACACCGGGGATACGAACTATGGCTACACCTTC	CANTGDTNYGYTF
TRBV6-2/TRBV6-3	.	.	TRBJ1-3	TGTGCCAGCAGTACCCATGACCGGAGGGACACCATATATTTT	CASSTHDRRDTIYF
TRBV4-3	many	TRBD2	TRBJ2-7	TGCGCCAGCAGCCAAGATGCCCTAGCGGGGAGGGCGCAGTACTTC	CASSQDALAGRAQYF
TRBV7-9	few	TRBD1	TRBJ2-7	TGTGCCAGCAGCTTGCAACAGGGGCCAGAGCAGTACTTC	CASSLQQGPEQYF
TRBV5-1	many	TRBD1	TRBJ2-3	TGCGCCAGCAGCTTGGGACAGGGGAGCACAGATACGCAGTATTTT	CASSLGQGSTDTQYF
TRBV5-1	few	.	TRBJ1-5	TGCGCCAGCAGCTTGTCGGCAGATCCTCGGCAGCCCCAGCATTTT	CASSLSADPRQPQHF
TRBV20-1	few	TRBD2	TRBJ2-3	TGCAGTGCCACTAGCGGGAGTGAGAACACAGATACGCAGTATTTT	CSATSGSENTDTQYF
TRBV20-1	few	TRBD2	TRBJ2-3	TGCAGTGCTAGTGGTCCAGCGGGAGTAGCAGATACGCAGTATTTT	CSASGPAGVADTQYF
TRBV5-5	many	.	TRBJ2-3	TGTGCCAGCAGCATTAGTGGCTTTAGGGCAGATACGCAGTATTTT	CASSISGFRADTQYF
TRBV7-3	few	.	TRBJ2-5	TGTGCCAGCAGCCGAAACCCTTTGGAGACCCAGTACTTC	CASSRNPLETQYF
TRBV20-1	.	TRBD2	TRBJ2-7	TGCAGTGCTCCCGTTCGGGCTAGCGGGATTGTAGGTTACGAGCAGTACTTC	CSAPVRASGIVGYEQYF
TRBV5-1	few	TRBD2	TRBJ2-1	TGCGCCAGCAGCTTTGACCCAGGGACTAGCGGGAGTTACAATGAGCAGTTCTTC	CASSFDPGTSGSYNEQFF
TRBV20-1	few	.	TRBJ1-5	TGCAGTGCTAGAGATTACCGTAGCAATCAGCCCCAGCATTTT	CSARDYRSNQPQHF